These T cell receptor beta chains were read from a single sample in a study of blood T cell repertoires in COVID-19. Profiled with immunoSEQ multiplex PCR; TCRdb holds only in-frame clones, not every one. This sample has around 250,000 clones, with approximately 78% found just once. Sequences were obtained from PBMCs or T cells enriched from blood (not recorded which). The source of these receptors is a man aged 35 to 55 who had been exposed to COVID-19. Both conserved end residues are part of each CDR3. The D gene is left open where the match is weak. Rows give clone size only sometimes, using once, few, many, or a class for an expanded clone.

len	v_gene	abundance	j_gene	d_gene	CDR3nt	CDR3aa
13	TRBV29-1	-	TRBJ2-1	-	TGCAGCGTTGGAGGGGGCTCCTACAATGAGCAGTTCTTC	CSVGGGSYNEQFF
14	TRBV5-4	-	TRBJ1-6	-	TGTGCCAGCAGCCGAGGACAGTCGAATTCACCCCTCCACTTT	CASSRGQSNSPLHF
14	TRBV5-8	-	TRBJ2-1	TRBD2	TGTGCCAGCAGCACCGAACTAGCGGGAGTTGAGCAGTTCTTC	CASSTELAGVEQFF
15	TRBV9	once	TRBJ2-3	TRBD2	TGTGCCAGCAGCGTAGCTGGGACTACCACAGATACGCAGTATTTT	CASSVAGTTTDTQYF
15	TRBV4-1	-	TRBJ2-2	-	TGCGCCAGCAGCCATACCGGGACTAACACCGGGGAGCTGTTTTTT	CASSHTGTNTGELFF
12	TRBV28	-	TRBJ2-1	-	TGTGCCAGCAGTTTAATGCTGGAGGGCCCGGTCTTC	CASSLMLEGPVF
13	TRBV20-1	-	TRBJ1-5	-	TGCAGTGCTAGTCAAGGGAGGGATCAGCCCCAGCATTTT	CSASQGRDQPQHF
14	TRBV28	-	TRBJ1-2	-	TGTGCCAGCAGTTTATGGGAGGGAGGCTATGGCTACACCTTC	CASSLWEGGYGYTF
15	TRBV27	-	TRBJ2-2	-	TGTGCCAGCAGTTCCCTAGCGACAAACACCGGGGAGCTGTTTTTT	CASSSLATNTGELFF
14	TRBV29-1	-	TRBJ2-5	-	TGCAGCGTTGGAGTCCGCCTCGCCGGGGAGACCCAGTACTTC	CSVGVRLAGETQYF
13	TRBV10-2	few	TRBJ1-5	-	TGCGCCAGCATGGGGGGAAAAGCCCAGCCCCAGCATTTT	CASMGGKAQPQHF
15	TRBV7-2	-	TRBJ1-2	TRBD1	TGTGCCAGCAGCCAGCGGACAGGGGGCTACTATGGCTACACCTTC	CASSQRTGGYYGYTF
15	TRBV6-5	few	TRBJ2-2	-	TGTGCCAGCAGTTACCGAAACAGGGTCACCGGGGAGCTGTTTTTT	CASSYRNRVTGELFF
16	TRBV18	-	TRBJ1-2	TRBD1	TGTGCCAGCTCACCAGGAGGACAGGGACGCGGTGATGGCTACACCTTC	CASSPGGQGRGDGYTF
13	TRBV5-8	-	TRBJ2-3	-	TGTGCCAGCAGCTCACAGGTCACAGATACGCAGTATTTT	CASSSQVTDTQYF
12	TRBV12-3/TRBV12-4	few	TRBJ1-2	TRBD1	TGTGCCAGCAGTGGACAGGGTTATGGCTACACCTTC	CASSGQGYGYTF
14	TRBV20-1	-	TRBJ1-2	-	TGCAGTGCTAGTGACACCGGGACTCCCTATGGCTACACCTTC	CSASDTGTPYGYTF
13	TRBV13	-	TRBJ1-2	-	TGTGCCAGCGGTAGGGGCGTGAAATATGGCTACACCTTC	CASGRGVKYGYTF
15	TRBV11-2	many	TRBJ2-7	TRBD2	TGTGCCAGCAGCCACCTGGGACTAGCTTCAGGCGAGCAGTACTTC	CASSHLGLASGEQYF
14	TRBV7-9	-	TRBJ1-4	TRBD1	TGTGCCAGCAGCCACCGGGACAGAAATGAAAAACTGTTTTTT	CASSHRDRNEKLFF
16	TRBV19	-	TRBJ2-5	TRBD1	TGTGCCAGAATTTTCTTAAGACAGGGGGAGAAAGAGACCCAGTACTTC	CARIFLRQGEKETQYF
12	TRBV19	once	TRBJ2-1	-	TGTGCCAGTAGCATCAGTAACAATGAGCAGTTCTTC	CASSISNNEQFF
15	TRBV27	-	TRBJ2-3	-	TGTGCCAGCAACCAGGCTGGCGGGATTGCAAATACGCAGTATTTT	CASNQAGGIANTQYF
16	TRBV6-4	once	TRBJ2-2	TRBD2	TGTGCCAGCAGTGTATTAGCGGGAGCTGACACCGGGGAGCTGTTTTTT	CASSVLAGADTGELFF
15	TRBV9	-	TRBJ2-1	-	TGTGCCAGCAGCGTTCTCGGACTTAGGCAATACGAGCAGTTCTTC	CASSVLGLRQYEQFF
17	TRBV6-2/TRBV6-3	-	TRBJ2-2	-	TGTGCCAGCAGTACGGGGCCAGGGGTCGGGAACACCGGGGAGCTGTTTTTT	CASSTGPGVGNTGELFF
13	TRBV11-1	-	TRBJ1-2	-	TGTGCCAGCAGCGTGGACAGTAACTATGGCTACACCTTC	CASSVDSNYGYTF
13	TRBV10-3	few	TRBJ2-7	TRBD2	TGTGCCATCTTAGGGGACTACAGTAACGAGCAGTACTTC	CAILGDYSNEQYF
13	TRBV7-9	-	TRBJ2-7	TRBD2	TGTGCCAGCAAGGTTAGCGGGAGCGGCGAGCAGTACTTC	CASKVSGSGEQYF
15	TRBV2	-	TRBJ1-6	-	TGTGCCAGCAGACGAAGTAGCTCCTATAATTCACCCCTCCACTTT	CASRRSSSYNSPLHF
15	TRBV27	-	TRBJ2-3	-	TGTGCCAGCGGAATTTCCGTGGGCTTCACAGATACGCAGTATTTT	CASGISVGFTDTQYF
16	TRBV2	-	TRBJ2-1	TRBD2	TGTGCCAGCAGCGCTCGGACCGGGACTAGATTGAATGAGCAGTTCTTC	CASSARTGTRLNEQFF
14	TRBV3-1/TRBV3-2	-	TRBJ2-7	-	TGTGCCAGCAGGAGGGACTTTAATGCCTACGAGCAGTACTTC	CASRRDFNAYEQYF
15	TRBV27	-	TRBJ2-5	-	TGTGCCAGCAGTTTAGGCGTTTCAAGCGGGGAGACCCAGTACTTC	CASSLGVSSGETQYF
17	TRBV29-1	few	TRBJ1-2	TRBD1	TGCAGCGTTGAAGATCTCAGGACAGGGGGCCATAACTATGGCTACACCTTC	CSVEDLRTGGHNYGYTF
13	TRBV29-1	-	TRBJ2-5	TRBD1	TGCAGCGTCGGACAGGGTATTCGGGAGACCCAGTACTTC	CSVGQGIRETQYF
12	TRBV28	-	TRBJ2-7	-	TGTGCCAGCAGTTACAGTCCCTACGAGCAGTACTTC	CASSYSPYEQYF
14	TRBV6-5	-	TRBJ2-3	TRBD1	TGTGCCAGCAGTCGACAGGGGGCTGGAGATACGCAGTATTTT	CASSRQGAGDTQYF
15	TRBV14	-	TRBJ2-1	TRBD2	TGTGCCAGCAGCCCACGGGACTATTCCTACAATGAGCAGTTCTTC	CASSPRDYSYNEQFF
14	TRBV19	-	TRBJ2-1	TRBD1	TGTGCCAGTAGTGCCGGGACAGCCTACAATGAGCAGTTCTTC	CASSAGTAYNEQFF
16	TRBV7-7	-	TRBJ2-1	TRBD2	TGTGCTAGCAGTCCCGGGGCGTCTAGCGGTTACAATGAGCAGTTCTTC	CASSPGASSGYNEQFF
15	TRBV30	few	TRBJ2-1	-	TGTGCCTGGGACAGACTAGAGGGACCTGCTGTTCAACAGTTCTTC	CAWDRLEGPAVQQFF
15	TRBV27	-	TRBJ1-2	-	TGTGCCAGCAGTGCCCGGGTCCCCATCTACTATGGCTACACCTTC	CASSARVPIYYGYTF
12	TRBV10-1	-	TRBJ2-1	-	TGCGCCAGCAGCGTTTGGGGCGGCGAGCAGTTCTTC	CASSVWGGEQFF
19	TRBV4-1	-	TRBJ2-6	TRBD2	TGCGCCAGCAGCCGCCCGCCGGGAGCGGGAGGTTTAGGGGCCAACGTCCTGACTTTC	CASSRPPGAGGLGANVLTF
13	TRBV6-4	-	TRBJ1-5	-	TGTGCCAGCAGTGAGAGGGGAGGGCAGCCCCAGCATTTT	CASSERGGQPQHF
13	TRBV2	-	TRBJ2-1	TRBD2	TGTGCCAGCACTAGGGAGCGGGAGGGTGAGCAGTTCTTC	CASTREREGEQFF